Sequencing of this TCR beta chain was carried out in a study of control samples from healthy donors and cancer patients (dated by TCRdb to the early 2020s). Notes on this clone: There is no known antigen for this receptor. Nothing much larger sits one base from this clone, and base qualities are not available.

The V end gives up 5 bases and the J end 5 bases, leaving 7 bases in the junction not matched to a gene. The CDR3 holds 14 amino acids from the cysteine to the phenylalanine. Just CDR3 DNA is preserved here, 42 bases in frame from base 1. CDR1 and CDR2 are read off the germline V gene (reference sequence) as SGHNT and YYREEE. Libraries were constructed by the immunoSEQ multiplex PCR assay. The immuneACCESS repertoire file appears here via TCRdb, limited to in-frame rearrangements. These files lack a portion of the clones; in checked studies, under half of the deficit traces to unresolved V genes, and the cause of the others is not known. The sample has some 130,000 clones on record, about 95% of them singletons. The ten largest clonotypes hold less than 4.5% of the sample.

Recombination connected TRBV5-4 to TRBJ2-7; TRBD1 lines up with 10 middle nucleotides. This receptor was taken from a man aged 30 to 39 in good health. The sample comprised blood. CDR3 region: CASRFDRGPNEQYF. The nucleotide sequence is TGTGCCAGCAGGTTTGACAGGGGGCCAAACGAGCAGTACTTC.